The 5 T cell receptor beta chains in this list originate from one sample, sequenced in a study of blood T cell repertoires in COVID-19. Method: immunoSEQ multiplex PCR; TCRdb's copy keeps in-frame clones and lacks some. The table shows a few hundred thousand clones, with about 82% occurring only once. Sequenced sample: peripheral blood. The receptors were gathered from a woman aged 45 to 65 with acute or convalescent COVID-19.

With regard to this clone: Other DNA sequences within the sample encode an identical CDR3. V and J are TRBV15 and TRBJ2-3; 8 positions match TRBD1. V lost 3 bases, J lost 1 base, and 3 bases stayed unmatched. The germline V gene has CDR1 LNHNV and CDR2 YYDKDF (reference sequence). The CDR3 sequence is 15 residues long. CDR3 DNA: TGTGCCACCAGCAGCCCGGGACAGGGCACAGATACGCAGTATTTT. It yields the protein CATSSPGQGTDTQYF.

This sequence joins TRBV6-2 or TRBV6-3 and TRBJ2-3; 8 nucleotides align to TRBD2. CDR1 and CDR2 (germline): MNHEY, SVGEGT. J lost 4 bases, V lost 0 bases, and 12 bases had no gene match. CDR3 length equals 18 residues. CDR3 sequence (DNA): TGTGCCAGCAGTTACTCGATTAAGGAAGCGGGAGCCCCAGATACGCAGTATTTT. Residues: CASSYSIKEAGAPDTQYF.

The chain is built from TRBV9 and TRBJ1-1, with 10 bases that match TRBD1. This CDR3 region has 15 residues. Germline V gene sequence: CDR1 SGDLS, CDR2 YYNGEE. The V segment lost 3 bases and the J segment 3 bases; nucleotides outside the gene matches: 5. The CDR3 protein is CASSAMDRGYTEAFF. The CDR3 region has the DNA TGTGCCAGCAGCGCCATGGACAGGGGGTACACTGAAGCTTTCTTT.

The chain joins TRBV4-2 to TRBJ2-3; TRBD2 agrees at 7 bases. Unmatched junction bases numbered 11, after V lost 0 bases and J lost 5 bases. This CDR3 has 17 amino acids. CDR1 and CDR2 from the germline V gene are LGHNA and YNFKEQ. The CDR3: CASSQEGVAGALDTQYF. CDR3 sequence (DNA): TGTGCCAGCAGCCAAGAAGGAGTAGCGGGTGCTTTAGATACGCAGTATTTT.

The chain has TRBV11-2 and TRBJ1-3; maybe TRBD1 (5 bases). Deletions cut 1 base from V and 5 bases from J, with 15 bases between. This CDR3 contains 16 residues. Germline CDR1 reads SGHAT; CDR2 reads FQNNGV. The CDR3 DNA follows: TGTGCCAGCAGCTTAGTCAGTGGCCAGGGCCGAAACACCATATATTTT. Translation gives CASSLVSGQGRNTIYF.